Presented here are 24 T cell receptor beta chains from one specimen sequenced in a study of shared T cell receptors in the human thymus. The protocol was immunoSEQ multiplex PCR, while the TCRdb copy is restricted to in-frame clones and leaves out a portion. The sample has about 660,000 clones; more than 70% are singletons. In addition, the sample was reused for a study of human thymus T cells.

The source material was thymocytes. Source of these receptors: a boy under two years old with a congenital heart defect.

V is TRBV19 and J is TRBJ1-5; 9 nucleotides match TRBD1. The germline CDR1 and CDR2 sequences are LNHDA and SQIVND (reference sequence). The CDR3 runs to 18 residues. Trimming at V came to 3 bases and at J to 6 bases, leaving 15 bases not matched to a gene. Written as DNA, the CDR3 is TGTGCCAGTAGTATCCGGGACAGGGTGAATGGGAAAGGTCAGCCCCAGCATTTT. Translating it yields CASSIRDRVNGKGQPQHF.

The chain employs TRBV5-1 and TRBJ2-3, with 7 positions matching TRBD2. V shed 1 base and J 0 bases; nucleotides not matched to a gene: 2. Germline loops: CDR1 SGHRS, CDR2 YFSETQ. The CDR3 covers 15 residues. CDR3 DNA sequence: TGCGCCAGCAGCTTGCGCGGGAGAAGCACAGATACGCAGTATTTT. Translation: CASSLRGRSTDTQYF.

The rearrangement links TRBV25-1 to TRBJ1-1, with 10 nucleotides matching TRBD1. Trimming cost V 9 bases and J 8 bases; bases outside gene matches: 0. Germline CDR1 and CDR2: MGHDK and SYGVNS. The CDR3 has 10 amino acids. The CDR3 loop is CARTGGEAFF. CDR3 nucleotide sequence: TGTGCCAGGACAGGGGGCGAAGCTTTCTTT.

J is TRBJ1-4 and V is TRBV2, with D unclear. This CDR3 has 14 amino acids. V gave up 3 bases and J gave up 5 bases, with 10 bases separating them. Germline values: CDR1 SNHLY, CDR2 FYNNEI. As DNA, the CDR3 is TGTGCCAGCAGTGAGGCAGGCCGAAATGAAAAACTGTTTTTT. It yields the protein CASSEAGRNEKLFF.

The rearrangement uses TRBV14 and TRBJ2-1; a possible D gene is TRBD2 (5 bases). The ends were cut back, 1 base at V and 0 bases at J, with 16 bases in the middle. CDR3 length: 18 amino acids. In germline, CDR1 is SGHDN, CDR2 FVKESK. Here the CDR3 DNA reads TGTGCCAGCAGCCAAGTAGGACTGGAATTCTCCTCCTACAATGAGCAGTTCTTC. This translates into CASSQVGLEFSSYNEQFF.

The CDR3 loop reads CATSRDRGGTEAFF. In DNA form, the CDR3 reads TGTGCCACCAGCAGAGATAGGGGGGGAACTGAAGCTTTCTTT. The V gene is TRBV15, the J gene TRBJ1-1, with a weak D call TRBD1 (6 bases). The CDR3 runs to 14 residues. Germline CDR1 and CDR2: LNHNV and YYDKDF (reference sequence). The V gene lost 0 bases and the J gene lost 5 bases, with 10 bases spanning the gap. Based on the CDR3 plus reference TRBV15 and TRBJ1-1, the full variable domain is DAMVIQNPRYQVTQFGKPVTLSCSQTLNHNVMYWYQQKSSQAPKLLFHYYDKDFNNEADTPDNFQSRRPNTSFCFLDIRSPGLGDTAMYLCATSRDRGGTEAFFGQGTRLTVV.

The CDR3 reads CAWSHGGSYNEQFF. CDR3 DNA: TGTGCCTGGAGTCACGGGGGCTCCTACAATGAGCAGTTCTTC. V is TRBV30 and J is TRBJ2-1; a weak D match, TRBD2 (6 bases). This CDR3 contains 14 residues. The germline gives CDR1 GTSNPN, CDR2 SVGIG (reference sequence). Trimming removed 2 bases from V and 0 bases from J, with 8 bases in between.

The chain carries TRBV19 and TRBJ1-2; D is perhaps TRBD1 (6 bases). Germline V gene sequence: CDR1 LNHDA, CDR2 SQIVND (reference sequence). With 5 bases removed from V and 5 bases from J, the gap between germline ends came to 18 bases. This CDR3 is 15 amino acids long. In nucleotides, the CDR3 is TGTGCCAGTAGTTGGTTTTGGACAGATGATTATGGCTACACCTTC. Translation gives CASSWFWTDDYGYTF.

The genes are TRBV28 and TRBJ2-7; 12 positions agree with TRBD1. Germline V gene sequence: CDR1 MDHEN, CDR2 SYDVKM. The CDR3 consists of 18 residues. With 8 bases clipped from V and 4 bases from J, the junction kept 18 bases outside the gene matches. The CDR3 DNA is TGTGCCAGCTCCTGGGGAAGCCGGGACAGGGGGCGTTGGTACGAGCAGTACTTC. It codes for CASSWGSRDRGRWYEQYF.

The chain combines TRBV19 with TRBJ1-2, with 8 bases that match TRBD1. Germline V gives CDR1 LNHDA, CDR2 SQIVND (reference sequence). Trimming took 6 bases from V and 6 from J; bases not matched to a gene: 6. The length of the CDR3 is 13 residues. The CDR3 nucleotides read TGTGCCAGTAGCCCATGGACAGGGAATGGCTACACCTTC. Protein sequence: CASSPWTGNGYTF. Full variable domain (remainder filled in from reference TRBV19 and TRBJ1-2): DGGITQSPKYLFRKEGQNVTLSCEQNLNHDAMYWYRQDPGQGLRLIYYSQIVNDFQKGDIAEGYSVSREKKESFPLTVTSAQKNPTAFYLCASSPWTGNGYTFGSGTRLTVV.

This clone was detected only a few times. The V and J genes are TRBV25-1 and TRBJ1-4; D perhaps matches TRBD1 (6 bases). The CDR3 contains 15 residues. Germline V gene lookup returns CDR1 MGHDK and CDR2 SYGVNS. V lost 3 bases and J lost 6, with 14 bases in between. CDR3 residues: CASSDRQEDDEKLFF. The CDR3 DNA reads TGTGCCAGCAGTGATCGACAGGAGGACGATGAAAAACTGTTTTTT.

The rearrangement joins TRBV2 to TRBJ1-2, with D hard to call. From germline, CDR1 is SNHLY and CDR2 FYNNEI. V lost 7 bases, J lost 4 bases, and 16 bases lay in between. There are 14 residues in the CDR3. CDR3 amino acids: CASIEWAQVYGYTF. The DNA of the CDR3 is TGTGCCAGCATTGAGTGGGCTCAAGTCTATGGCTACACCTTC.

V gene TRBV25-1 combines with J gene TRBJ2-2, with D possibly matching TRBD1 (6 bases). V was shortened by 8 bases and J by 3 bases, with 16 bases between the two germline ends. CDR3 length: 15 amino acids. CDR1 is MGHDK and CDR2 is SYGVNS in the germline V gene. CDR3 in DNA: TGTGCCAGCCAGGACAGTCCTTCGCACACCGGGGAGCTGTTTTTT. Amino acid sequence: CASQDSPSHTGELFF.

The chain carries TRBV5-8 and TRBJ1-1, with D tentatively TRBD1 (5 bases). CDR3 length: 10 amino acids. Deletions cut 7 bases from V and 7 bases from J, with 8 bases between. Germline values: CDR1 SGHTS, CDR2 YDEGEE. The CDR3 spells CASPTVEAFF. The CDR3 coding sequence is TGTGCCAGCCCGACAGTTGAAGCTTTCTTT.

The chain couples TRBV6-1 to TRBJ1-4, with 7 bases lining up with TRBD1. The CDR3 length is 15 residues. With V trimmed by 4 bases and J by 4 bases, 6 bases remained unmatched. The germline V gene has CDR1 MNHNS and CDR2 SASEGT. CDR3 loop: CASSVLGQVNEKLFF. The CDR3 nucleotides are TGTGCCAGCAGTGTATTAGGACAGGTTAATGAAAAACTGTTTTTT.

V and J are TRBV6-1 and TRBJ2-7, with TRBD2 identical over 10 bases. The CDR3 is 14 amino acids. After removal of 6 bases from V and 6 bases from J, the junction contained 8 bases not matched to a gene. Germline loops: CDR1 MNHNS, CDR2 SASEGT. The chain's CDR3 is CASRASGRAGEQYF. The DNA for the CDR3 is TGTGCCAGCAGGGCTAGCGGGAGAGCGGGCGAGCAGTACTTC.

The chain recombines TRBV5-1 with TRBJ1-6; TRBD1 agrees at 7 bases. V lost 0 bases to trimming and J lost 5 bases; unmatched junction nucleotides: 11. The CDR3 spans 18 residues. Germline lookup yields CDR1 SGHRS and CDR2 YFSETQ. CDR3 region: CASSLGDRELRDNSPLHF. CDR3 in DNA: TGCGCCAGCAGCTTGGGCGACAGGGAACTCAGGGATAATTCACCCCTCCACTTT.

CDR3 nucleotides: TGTGCCAGTAGACCACCTGGCAGGCCGAATGAAAAACTGTTTTTT. The encoded protein is CASRPPGRPNEKLFF. The V and J genes are TRBV19 and TRBJ1-4; no firm D call. The CDR3 sequence is 15 residues long. The germline V gene has CDR1 LNHDA and CDR2 SQIVND (reference sequence). V shed 6 bases and J shed 5 bases, with 16 bases lying between them.

The gene calls are TRBV7-6 and TRBJ1-3; TRBD1 is a possible D gene (6 bases). V was clipped by 5 bases and J by 8 bases, with 13 bases between them. This CDR3 is 13 amino acids long. CDR1 is SGHVS, CDR2 FNYEAQ, per germline. The CDR3 coding sequence is TGTGCCAGCAGCCCCCGGACAGATTACACCATATATTTT. Translating it yields CASSPRTDYTIYF. Drawing the rest from reference TRBV7-6 and TRBJ1-3, the complete variable domain is GAGVSQSPRYKVTKRGQDVALRCDPISGHVSLYWYRQALGQGPEFLTYFNYEAQQDKSGLPNDRFSAERPEGSISTLTIQRTEQRDSAMYRCASSPRTDYTIYFGEGSWLTVV.

The CDR3: CASRGQDREYEQYF. The DNA of the CDR3 is TGTGCCAGCAGGGGACAGGACAGGGAGTACGAGCAGTACTTC. The V gene is TRBV27, the J gene TRBJ2-7; 8 nucleotides line up with TRBD1. The V segment lost 6 bases and the J segment 4 bases; nucleotides outside the gene matches: 8. Looked up from germline, CDR1 is MNHEY and CDR2 is SMNVEV (reference sequence). This CDR3 contains 14 residues.

This chain links TRBV5-4 with TRBJ2-3, with D possibly being TRBD1 (6 bases). Germline CDR1 SGHNT, CDR2 YYREEE (reference sequence). V lost 0 bases to trimming and J lost 0 bases, with 11 bases between them. The CDR3 length is 16 residues. The CDR3 sequence is CASSLGGLLSTDTQYF. The CDR3 nucleotides read TGTGCCAGCAGCTTGGGGGGGCTATTAAGCACAGATACGCAGTATTTT.

This rearrangement joins TRBV14 to TRBJ1-6; D perhaps matches TRBD1 (6 bases). Germline loops: CDR1 SGHDN, CDR2 FVKESK. V was pared by 0 bases and J by 6 bases, with 12 bases between. CDR3 length: 16 residues. The CDR3 sequence: CASSQDPGQINSPLHF. CDR3 sequence (DNA): TGTGCCAGCAGCCAAGATCCCGGACAGATTAATTCACCCCTCCACTTT.

The genes are TRBV28 and TRBJ2-7; weak D call: TRBD2 (6 bases). V lost 4 bases to trimming and J lost 0 bases, with 16 bases between them. The CDR3 sequence is 16 residues long. Germline V gene sequence: CDR1 MDHEN, CDR2 SYDVKM. CDR3 residues: CASSWEDQPISYEQYF. CDR3 nucleotide sequence: TGTGCCAGCAGTTGGGAGGACCAACCTATCTCCTACGAGCAGTACTTC.

This clone was detected once. The chain is built from TRBV19 and TRBJ2-7, with 14 bases identical to TRBD2. The CDR3 has 19 residues. Unmatched junction bases numbered 19, after V lost 5 bases and J lost 7 bases. CDR1 and CDR2 from the germline V gene are LNHDA and SQIVND (reference sequence). The CDR3 bases are TGTGCCAGTAGTGCCCAACAGGGGCCCGGGACTAGCGGGAGCCGGGAGCAGTACTTC. Its translation: CASSAQQGPGTSGSREQYF.